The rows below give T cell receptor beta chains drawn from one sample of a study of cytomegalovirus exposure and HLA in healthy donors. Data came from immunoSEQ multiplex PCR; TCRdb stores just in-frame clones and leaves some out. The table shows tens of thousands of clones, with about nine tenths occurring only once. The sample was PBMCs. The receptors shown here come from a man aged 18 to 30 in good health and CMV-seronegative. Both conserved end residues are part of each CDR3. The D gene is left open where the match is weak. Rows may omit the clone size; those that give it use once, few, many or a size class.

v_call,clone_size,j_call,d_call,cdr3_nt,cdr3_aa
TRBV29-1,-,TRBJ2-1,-,TGCAGCGTTGATATTGGCTCACACAATGAGCAGTTCTTC,CSVDIGSHNEQFF
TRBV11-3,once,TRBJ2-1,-,TGTGCCAGCAGCCCTTGGAGGGCCGCAAGGTACAATGAGCAGTTCTTC,CASSPWRAARYNEQFF
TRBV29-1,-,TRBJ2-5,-,TGCAGCGTAGTCACAGGGATCCAAGAGACCCAGTACTTC,CSVVTGIQETQYF
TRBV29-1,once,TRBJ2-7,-,TGCAGCGTGTCACAGGGAACCTACGAGCAGTACTTC,CSVSQGTYEQYF
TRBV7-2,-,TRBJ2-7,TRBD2,TGTGCCAGCAGCTTTTCGACTAGCGGAAGCTCCTACGAGCAGTACTTC,CASSFSTSGSSYEQYF
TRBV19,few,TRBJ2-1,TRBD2,TGTGCCAGTAGCCGGAGGCTAGCGGACAATGAGCAGTTCTTC,CASSRRLADNEQFF
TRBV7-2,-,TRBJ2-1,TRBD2,TGTGCCAGCAGCTTCCCACCCGGGACTAGCGGTAACAATGAGCAGTTCTTC,CASSFPPGTSGNNEQFF
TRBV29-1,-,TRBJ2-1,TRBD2,TGCAGCGTTTGGGCTAGCGGGAACAATGAGCAGTTCTTC,CSVWASGNNEQFF
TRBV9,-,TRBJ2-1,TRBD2,TGTGCCAGCAGCGTAGGGAACCTAGCGGGAGGGCTGAATGAGCAGTTCTTC,CASSVGNLAGGLNEQFF
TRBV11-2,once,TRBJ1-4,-,TGTGCCAGCAGCCCTTGGACTCACACAACTAATGAAAAACTGTTTTTT,CASSPWTHTTNEKLFF
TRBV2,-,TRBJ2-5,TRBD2,TGTGCCAGCAGCCCACGGACTAGCCGGAGTGAGACCCAGTACTTC,CASSPRTSRSETQYF
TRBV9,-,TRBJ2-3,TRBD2,TGTGCCAGCAGCCCGTTGAAGCGGGGGGGCCCCGCGCAGTATTTT,CASSPLKRGGPAQYF
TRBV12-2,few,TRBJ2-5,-,TGTGCAAGTCGCTTAGCAGAGGGACAGTACTTC,CASRLAEGQYF
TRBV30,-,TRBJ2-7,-,TGTGCCTGGAGCGTTAGTCTAGGGGTTGAGCAGTACTTC,CAWSVSLGVEQYF
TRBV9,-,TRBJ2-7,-,TGTGCCAGCAGCGTCACTGGCACTACCTACGAGCAGTACTTC,CASSVTGTTYEQYF
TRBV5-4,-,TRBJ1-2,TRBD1,TGTGCCAGCAGCTTGGTGGGACAGTTGGTCTATGGCTACACCTTC,CASSLVGQLVYGYTF
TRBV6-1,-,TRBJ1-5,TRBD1,TGTGCCAGCAGTGAAGAAGGGACAGGGGGCTCGACCCAGCATTTT,CASSEEGTGGSTQHF
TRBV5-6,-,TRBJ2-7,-,TGTGCCAGCAGCTTGCCTGGGTTTGGAGAATACGAGCAGTACTTC,CASSLPGFGEYEQYF
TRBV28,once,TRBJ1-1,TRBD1,TGTGCCAGCAGTTTCTCAGGGGGCCTGGGCACTGAAGCTTTCTTT,CASSFSGGLGTEAFF
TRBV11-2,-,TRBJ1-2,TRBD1,TGTGCCAGCAGCTTACAGGGGGCGGATGGCTACACCTTC,CASSLQGADGYTF
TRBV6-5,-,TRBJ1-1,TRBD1,TGTGCCACCTACAGGGGCCTCAACACTGAAGCTTTCTTT,CATYRGLNTEAFF
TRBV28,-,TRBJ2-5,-,TGTGCCAGCAGGGGGCTGGCAGAGACCCAGTACTTC,CASRGLAETQYF
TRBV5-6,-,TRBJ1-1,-,TGTGCCAGCAGCTTGGCCGGCGACAGCCTGAAGGCTTTCTTT,CASSLAGDSLKAFF
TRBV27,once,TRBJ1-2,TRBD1,TGTGCCAGCAGTCCTGACAGGGGAGGCGGCTACACCTTC,CASSPDRGGGYTF
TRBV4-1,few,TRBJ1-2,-,TGCGCCAGCAGCCAATTCCCGGCGGGGCTGGGGTATGGCTACACCTTC,CASSQFPAGLGYGYTF
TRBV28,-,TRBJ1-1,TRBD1,TGTGCCAGCAGTCCCAGGGGGCGGGTCACTGAAGCTTTCTTT,CASSPRGRVTEAFF
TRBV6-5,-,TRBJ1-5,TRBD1,TGTGCCAGCAGTTACTCGCAGGGGGGCCAGCCCCAGCATTTT,CASSYSQGGQPQHF
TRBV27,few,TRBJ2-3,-,TGTGCCACCAGACGACAGGGAGGTTCCTCTAGCACAGATACGCAGTATTTT,CATRRQGGSSSTDTQYF
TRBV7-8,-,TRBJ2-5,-,TGTGCCAGCAGCCCTAGGGTAGCGGAGCAAGAGACCCAGTACTTC,CASSPRVAEQETQYF
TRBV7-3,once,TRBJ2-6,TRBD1,TGTGCCAGCACCCGACAGGGGAACTCTGGGGCCAACGTCCTGACTTTC,CASTRQGNSGANVLTF
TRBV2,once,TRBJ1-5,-,TGTGCCAGCTGCCGGGAGGGCGAACAGCCCCAGCATTTT,CASCREGEQPQHF
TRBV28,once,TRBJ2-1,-,TGTGCCAGCAGCCCCATGGGTGGCGGGACGAACAATGAGCAGTTCTTC,CASSPMGGGTNNEQFF
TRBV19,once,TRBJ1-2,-,TGTGCCAGTAGTATAGACCGGGGGGGAGCTGGCTACACCTTC,CASSIDRGGAGYTF
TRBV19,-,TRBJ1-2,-,TGTGCCAGTAGTATTAGAGACAGACGAAACTATGGCTACACCTTC,CASSIRDRRNYGYTF
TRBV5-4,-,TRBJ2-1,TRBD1,TGTGCCAGCAGCCCCGGGACAGGGGGTTTTAATGAGCAGTTCTTC,CASSPGTGGFNEQFF
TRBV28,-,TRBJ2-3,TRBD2,TGTGCCAGCAGACAAACCCTAAGCGGGGCTAGCACAGATACGCAGTATTTT,CASRQTLSGASTDTQYF
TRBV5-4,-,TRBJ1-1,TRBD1,TGTGCCAGCAGCTTGGTATCAGGGGGCAGGGGGAAAGCTTTCTTT,CASSLVSGGRGKAFF
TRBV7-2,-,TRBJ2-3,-,TGTGCCAGCAGCTTAGTATTTCATCCCCAGAATACGCAGTATTTT,CASSLVFHPQNTQYF